One and the same sample provided the 8 T cell receptor beta chains below, sequenced in a study of T cells in Graves' hyperthyroidism and ophthalmopathy. The CDR3 regions of TCR beta were amplified from RNA transcripts. Primed by the HTBI set, a first-round RT-PCR was run on the TCR CDR3. TCRdb reprocessed the multiplex PCR reads via MiXCR and lists one record per CDR3 protein. The sample records about 300,000 distinct CDR3 sequences, around 19% being singletons. Sequencing input: blood. The origin of the receptors is a middle-aged man with Graves' ophthalmopathy.

This clonotype was detected only once. The chain has TRBV7-2 and TRBJ2-7; perhaps TRBD2 as D (5 bases). This CDR3 contains 13 residues. The germline gives CDR1 SGHTA, CDR2 FQGNSA. Trimming removed 3 bases at V and 7 bases at J, with 13 bases between. CDR3 amino acids: CASSFRGPREQYF. The CDR3 bases are TGTGCCAGCAGCTTCCGCGGGCCACGGGAGCAGTACTTC. Variable domain in full (rest from reference TRBV7-2 and TRBJ2-7): GAGVSQSPSNKVTEKGKDVELRCDPISGHTALYWYRQSLGQGLEFLIYFQGNSAPDKSGLPSDRFSAERTGGSVSTLTIQRTQQEDSAVYLCASSFRGPREQYFGPGTRLTVT.

The chain combines TRBV28 with TRBJ1-6; D might be TRBD1 (6 bases). V was shortened by 6 bases and J by 6 bases, with 15 bases between the two germline ends. The CDR3 is made up of 15 amino acids. Germline V gene lookup returns CDR1 MDHEN and CDR2 SYDVKM. The CDR3 here is CASSPGQGSNSPLHF. In DNA, the CDR3 is TGTGCCAGCAGCCCAGGCCAGGGGTCTAATTCACCCCTCCACTTT.

This clonotype has at least ten counts. This chain connects TRBV5-1 to TRBJ1-1; no clear D. The CDR3 totals 14 residues. The V gene lost 0 bases and the J gene lost 1 base, with 7 bases spanning the gap. Germline-derived CDR1 and CDR2 are SGHRS and YFSETQ. The CDR3: CASSLARGNTEAFF. The CDR3 bases are TGCGCCAGCAGCTTGGCCAGAGGGAACACTGAAGCTTTCTTT.

V gene TRBV11-1 combines with J gene TRBJ2-1, with TRBD2 matching over 10 bases. V lost 6 bases and J lost 0; bases outside the gene matches: 11. Germline V gene data show CDR1 as SGHAT and CDR2 as FQDESV (reference sequence). This CDR3 is built from 18 residues. CDR3 in DNA: TGTGCCAGCAGTTTTAAAGCGGGAGGGCGGAGCTCCTACAATGAGCAGTTCTTC. Amino acid sequence: CASSFKAGGRSSYNEQFF.

The sample holds many counts of this clonotype. The chain carries TRBV24-1 and TRBJ2-2; no clear D gene. Per germline, CDR1 KGHDR and CDR2 SFDVKD. The CDR3 is 14 amino acids. V was clipped by 2 bases and J by 6 bases, with 9 bases between them. CDR3 residues: CATSDWGTAGELFF. The CDR3 DNA reads TGTGCCACCAGTGATTGGGGTACAGCCGGGGAGCTGTTTTTT.

The V and J genes are TRBV5-1 and TRBJ2-3, with 7 bases matching TRBD1. CDR1 and CDR2 (germline): SGHRS, YFSETQ. Trimming took 2 bases from V and 2 from J; bases not matched to a gene: 11. This CDR3 comprises 17 residues. CDR3 in amino acids: CASSFGVWDSHTDTQYF. CDR3 DNA: TGCGCCAGCAGCTTCGGTGTCTGGGACAGCCACACAGATACGCAGTATTTT.

The chain uses TRBV29-1 and TRBJ2-1; TRBD2 agrees at 13 bases. The CDR3 has 18 residues. Germline V gene lookup returns CDR1 SQVTM and CDR2 ANQGSEA. J was trimmed by 0 bases and V by 3 bases; bases with no gene match: 8. This chain's CDR3 is CSVEKLAGGRSSYNEQFF. Here the CDR3 DNA reads TGCAGCGTTGAGAAACTAGCGGGAGGGCGGAGCTCCTACAATGAGCAGTTCTTC.

This chain uses TRBV27 with TRBJ1-5; the D is unclear. CDR1 is MNHEY and CDR2 is SMNVEV in the germline V gene (reference sequence). This CDR3 is 14 amino acids long. Trimming took 3 bases from V and 3 from J, leaving 9 bases between them. Written as DNA, the CDR3 is TGTGCCAGCAGTTTTTCTGGGTTCAATCAGCCCCAGCATTTT. Protein: CASSFSGFNQPQHF.